This entry features one T cell receptor (beta chain) sequence. This CDR3 contains 14 residues. The junction had 8 bases not matched to a gene; V was cut back by 4 bases and J by 7 bases. The V gene's germline CDR1 is KGHSH and CDR2 LQKENI. This entry belongs to a study of blood T cell repertoires in COVID-19. The wider study: The origin of the acute and convalescent COVID-19 samples was the United States, Italy and Spain. Nucleic acid was either cDNA or gDNA, and it came from T cells, B-cell-depleted T cells, or PBMCs.

In the original processing: Reference gene primer amplification gave nucleated cell count estimates. The protocol was immunoSEQ multiplex PCR, while the TCRdb copy is restricted to in-frame clones and leaves out a portion. That table gives V, J and clone size, and the DNA gave D and trimming. This repertoire shows about 240,000 clones, 82% found once; its top ten account for over 3.5%. This TCR came from a woman in her seventies with acute or convalescent COVID-19. Sequencing used peripheral blood. The V call is TRBV18, the J call TRBJ2-7; 9 nucleotides line up with TRBD1. In DNA form, the CDR3 reads TGTGCCAGCTCACTCCGGGACAGGGAAGGGGAGCAGTACTTC. Translated, it gives CASSLRDREGEQYF.